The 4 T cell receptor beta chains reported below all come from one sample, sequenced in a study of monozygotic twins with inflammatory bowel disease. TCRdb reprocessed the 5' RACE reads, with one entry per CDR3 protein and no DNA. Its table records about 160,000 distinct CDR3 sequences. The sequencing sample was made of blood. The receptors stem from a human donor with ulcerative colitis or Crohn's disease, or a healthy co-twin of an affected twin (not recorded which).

The CDR3 loop is CASSPVAVNTGELFF. V usage is TRBV7-3 and J usage is TRBJ2-2. The CDR3 has 15 residues. Looked up from germline, CDR1 is SGHTA and CDR2 is FQGTGA.

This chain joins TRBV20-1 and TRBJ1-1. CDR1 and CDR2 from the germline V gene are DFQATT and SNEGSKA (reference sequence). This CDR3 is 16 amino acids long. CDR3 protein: CSASQRPFALNTEAFF.

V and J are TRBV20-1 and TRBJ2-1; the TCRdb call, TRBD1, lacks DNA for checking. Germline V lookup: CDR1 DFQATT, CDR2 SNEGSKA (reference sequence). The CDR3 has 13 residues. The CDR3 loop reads CSARIGGYNEQFF.

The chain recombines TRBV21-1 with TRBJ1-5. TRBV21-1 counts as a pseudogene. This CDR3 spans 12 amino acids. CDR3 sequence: CLSSTVYLPQHF.